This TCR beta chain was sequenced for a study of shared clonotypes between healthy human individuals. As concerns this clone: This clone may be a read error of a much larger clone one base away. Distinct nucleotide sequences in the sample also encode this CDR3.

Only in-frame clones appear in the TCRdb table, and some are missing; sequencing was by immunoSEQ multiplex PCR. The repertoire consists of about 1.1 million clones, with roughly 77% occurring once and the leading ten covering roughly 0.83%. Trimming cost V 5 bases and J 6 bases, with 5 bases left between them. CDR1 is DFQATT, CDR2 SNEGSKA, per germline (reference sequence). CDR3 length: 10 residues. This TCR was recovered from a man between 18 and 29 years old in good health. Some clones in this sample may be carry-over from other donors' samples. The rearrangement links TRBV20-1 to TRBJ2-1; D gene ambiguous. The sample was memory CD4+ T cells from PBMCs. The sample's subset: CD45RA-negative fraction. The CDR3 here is CSALGNEQFF. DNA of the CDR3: TGCAGTGCTCTGGGCAATGAGCAGTTCTTC.